The 7 T cell receptor beta chains below were found in one sample sequenced in a study of vaccination effects on CD4 cells after COVID-19. Produced via immunoSEQ multiplex PCR; TCRdb's table is partial and in-frame only. The top ten clones hold roughly 2.7% of a sample with about 61,000 clones, roughly four fifths of them seen once. Using viral peptide pools, the ViraFEST assay grew out antigen-specific CD4+ T cells prior to sequencing. Following 10 days of culture, CD4+ T cells were isolated. What these receptors recognize is not known. The sequencing used CD4+ T cells from PBMCs cultured with HCoV-229E spike peptides, collected before COVID-19 vaccination. The receptors originated from a human donor who received a COVID-19 vaccine.

The table lists this clone with a count of one. This sequence joins TRBV28 and TRBJ1-5; D ambiguous. The CDR3 loop spans 15 amino acids. V lost 5 bases and J 4 bases, leaving 15 bases between the germline ends. The V gene's germline CDR1 is MDHEN and CDR2 SYDVKM. The CDR3 DNA follows: TGTGCCAGCAGTACCCACTCGGGTGGTAATCAGCCCCAGCATTTT. It yields the protein CASSTHSGGNQPQHF. The whole variable domain, filled in from reference TRBV28 and TRBJ1-5, reads DVKVTQSSRYLVKRTGEKVFLECVQDMDHENMFWYRQDPGLGLRLIYFSYDVKMKEKGDIPEGYSVSREKKERFSLILESASTNQTSMYLCASSTHSGGNQPQHFGDGTRLSIL.

This chain links TRBV2 with TRBJ2-2; a weak D match, TRBD1 (5 bases). Germline CDR1 and CDR2: SNHLY and FYNNEI. Trimming stripped 4 bases from V and 8 bases from J, with 11 bases between. This CDR3 region has 13 residues. For the CDR3, the DNA is TGTGCCAGCAGTGCCACCAGGGAAGGGGAGCTGTTTTTT. Its protein is CASSATREGELFF.

The chain carries TRBV7-2 and TRBJ1-1; unclear D gene. This CDR3 spans 16 amino acids. Germline V gene sequence: CDR1 SGHTA, CDR2 FQGNSA. V was pared by 1 base and J by 1 base, with 13 bases between. In nucleotides, the CDR3 is TGTGCCAGCAGCTTAGGATTTACACGCCAGAACACTGAAGCTTTCTTT. Translating it yields CASSLGFTRQNTEAFF.

The chain has TRBV19 and TRBJ1-2; a possible D gene is TRBD1 (5 bases). The germline V and J ends were trimmed by 0 bases and 8 bases, with 19 bases remaining between them. The germline CDR1 and CDR2 sequences are LNHDA and SQIVND (reference sequence). This CDR3 spans 16 amino acids. CDR3 DNA: TGTGCCAGTAGTATAGATCCGCCTTGGCGGGGCGGAGGCTACACCTTC. Translated: CASSIDPPWRGGGYTF.

This rearrangement joins TRBV6-5 to TRBJ1-1; D is undetermined. Looked up from germline, CDR1 is MNHEY and CDR2 is SVGAGI. This CDR3 has 12 residues. The V end lost 5 bases, the J end lost 5 bases, and 9 bases lay between the germline ends. This CDR3 reads CASSRLGTEAFF. The DNA of the CDR3 is TGTGCCAGCAGTCGTCTGGGAACTGAAGCTTTCTTT.

The chain recombines TRBV5-1 with TRBJ1-1, with TRBD1 matching over 9 bases. V lost 2 bases and J lost 6; bases outside the gene matches: 8. Germline assignment: CDR1 SGHRS and CDR2 YFSETQ. This CDR3 is built from 15 residues. CDR3 residues: CASSFKGDRDSEAFF. The CDR3 bases are TGCGCCAGCAGCTTTAAAGGGGACAGGGATTCTGAAGCTTTCTTT.

The chain joins TRBV5-1 to TRBJ2-3; 8 bases align to TRBD1. Germline lookup yields CDR1 SGHRS and CDR2 YFSETQ. This CDR3 is 16 amino acids long. V was clipped by 1 base and J by 5 bases; unmatched bases: 9. CDR3 protein: CASSLFIQGAGDTQYF. For the CDR3, the DNA is TGCGCCAGCAGCTTGTTCATTCAGGGGGCAGGAGATACGCAGTATTTT.